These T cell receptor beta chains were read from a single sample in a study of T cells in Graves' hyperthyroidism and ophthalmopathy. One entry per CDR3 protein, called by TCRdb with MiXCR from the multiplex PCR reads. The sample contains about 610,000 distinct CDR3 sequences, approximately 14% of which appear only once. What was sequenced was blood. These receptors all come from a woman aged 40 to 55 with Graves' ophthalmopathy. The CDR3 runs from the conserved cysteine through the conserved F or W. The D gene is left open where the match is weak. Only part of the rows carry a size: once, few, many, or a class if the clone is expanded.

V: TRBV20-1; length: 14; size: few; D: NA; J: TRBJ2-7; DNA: TGCAGTGCTAGGGGGGAGCAGAGCTCCTACGAGCAGTACTTC; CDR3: CSARGEQSSYEQYF
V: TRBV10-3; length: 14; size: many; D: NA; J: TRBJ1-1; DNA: TGTGCCAACTGGCCCGGGACGGAGAACACTGAAGCTTTCTTT; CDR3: CANWPGTENTEAFF
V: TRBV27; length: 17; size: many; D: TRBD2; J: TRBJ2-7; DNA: TGTGCCAGCAGTTTATCGGGACTAGCGGGAGCCTCCTACGAGCAGTACTTC; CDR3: CASSLSGLAGASYEQYF
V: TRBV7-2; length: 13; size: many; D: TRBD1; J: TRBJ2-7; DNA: TGTGCCAGCAGCTTGACAGGGCCTCACGAGCAGTACTTC; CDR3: CASSLTGPHEQYF
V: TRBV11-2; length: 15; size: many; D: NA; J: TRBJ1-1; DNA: TGTGCCAGCAGCCTCCCGAATAACTTGAACACTGAAGCTTTCTTT; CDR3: CASSLPNNLNTEAFF
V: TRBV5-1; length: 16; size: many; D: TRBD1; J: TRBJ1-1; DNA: TGCGCCAGCAGCCAAGGACAGGCAACCATGAACACTGAAGCTTTCTTT; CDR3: CASSQGQATMNTEAFF
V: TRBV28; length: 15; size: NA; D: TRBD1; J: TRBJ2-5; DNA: TGTGCCAGCAGTCTCTTAGGACAGGGACGAGAGACCCAGTACTTC; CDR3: CASSLLGQGRETQYF
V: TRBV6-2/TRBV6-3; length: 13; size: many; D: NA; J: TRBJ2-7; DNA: TGTGCCAGCAGTTACACGGCCCGGTCCGAGCAGTACTTC; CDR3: CASSYTARSEQYF
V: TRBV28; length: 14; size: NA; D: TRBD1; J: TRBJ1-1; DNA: TGTGCCAGCAGTCCCAGGGGGAAGGACACTGAAGCTTTCTTT; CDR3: CASSPRGKDTEAFF
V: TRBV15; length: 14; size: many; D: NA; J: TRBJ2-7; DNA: TGTGCCACCAGCAGAGGAGCAGGGAACTACGAGCAGTACTTC; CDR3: CATSRGAGNYEQYF
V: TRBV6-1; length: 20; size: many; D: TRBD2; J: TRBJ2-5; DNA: TGTGCCAGCAGTAAGCACCTAGCGGGAGTCGTTAAGGGGTTCCAAGAGACCCAGTACTTC; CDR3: CASSKHLAGVVKGFQETQYF
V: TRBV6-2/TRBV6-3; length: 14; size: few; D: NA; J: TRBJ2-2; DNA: TGTGCCAGCAGTTCCTACACGAACACCGGGGAGCTGTTTTTT; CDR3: CASSSYTNTGELFF
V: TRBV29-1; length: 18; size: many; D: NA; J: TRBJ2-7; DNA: TGCAGCGCCTTAGGAGATTCGTACCGGACAACGAGCTCCTACGAGCAGTACTTC; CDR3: CSALGDSYRTTSSYEQYF
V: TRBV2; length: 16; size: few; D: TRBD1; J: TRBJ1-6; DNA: TGTGCCAGCAGACATGGGACAGACGGATATAATTCACCCCTCCACTTT; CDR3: CASRHGTDGYNSPLHF
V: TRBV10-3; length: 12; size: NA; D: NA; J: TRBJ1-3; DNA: TGTGCCAGCACAACGTCTGGAAACACCATATATTTT; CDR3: CASTTSGNTIYF
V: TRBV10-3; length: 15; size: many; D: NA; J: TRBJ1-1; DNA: TGTGCCATCAGTGAGTTTCCCTCAGTGGACACTGAAGCTTTCTTT; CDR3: CAISEFPSVDTEAFF
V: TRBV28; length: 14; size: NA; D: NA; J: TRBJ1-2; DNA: TGTGCCAGCAGTCCGGGACATAGGAACTATGGCTACACCTTC; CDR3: CASSPGHRNYGYTF
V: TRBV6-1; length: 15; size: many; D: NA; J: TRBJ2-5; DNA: TGTGCCAGCAGGATGGGGGGAAGGGGACAAGAGACCCAGTACTTC; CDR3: CASRMGGRGQETQYF
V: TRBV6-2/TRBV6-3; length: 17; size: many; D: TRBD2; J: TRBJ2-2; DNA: TGTGCCAGCAGTTACCCGTTTACCGGGACTAGACCCGGGGAGCTGTTTTTT; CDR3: CASSYPFTGTRPGELFF
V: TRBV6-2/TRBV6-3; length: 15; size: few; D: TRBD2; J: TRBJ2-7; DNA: TGTGCCAGCAGTTATACCGGGGGGATCCTGGGACAGCAGTACTTC; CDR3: CASSYTGGILGQQYF
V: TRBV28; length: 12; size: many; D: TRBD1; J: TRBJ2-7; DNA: TGTGCCAGCAGCCAGGGGGCGCGCCAGCAGTACTTC; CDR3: CASSQGARQQYF
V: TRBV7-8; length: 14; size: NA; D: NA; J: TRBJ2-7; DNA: TGTGCCAGCAGCTTGAAGGGATTGGGGTACGAGCAGTACTTC; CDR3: CASSLKGLGYEQYF
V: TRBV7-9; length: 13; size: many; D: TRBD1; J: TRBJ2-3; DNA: TGTGCCAGCGGGACAGCTCCTGCAGGGACGCAGTATTTT; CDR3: CASGTAPAGTQYF
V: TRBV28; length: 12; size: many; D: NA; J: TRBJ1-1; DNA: TGTGCCAGTTGGACAGTGAACACTGAAGCTTTCTTT; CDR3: CASWTVNTEAFF
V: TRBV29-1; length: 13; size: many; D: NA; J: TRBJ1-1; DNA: TGCAGCGGGAACCAGGCTACGAACACTGAAGCTTTCTTT; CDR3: CSGNQATNTEAFF
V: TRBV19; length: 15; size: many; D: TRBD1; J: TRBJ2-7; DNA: TGTGCCAGTAGTACCGGACAGGGGGTTTCGGACGAGCAGTACTTC; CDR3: CASSTGQGVSDEQYF
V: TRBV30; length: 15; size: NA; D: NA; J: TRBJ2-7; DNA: TGTGCCTGGAGTGTCGGTTTCGGGTTTAGCTACGAGCAGTACTTC; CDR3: CAWSVGFGFSYEQYF
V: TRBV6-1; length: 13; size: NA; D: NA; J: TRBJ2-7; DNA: TGTGCCAGCAGTGGGGACTCGCACTACGAGCAGTACTTC; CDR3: CASSGDSHYEQYF
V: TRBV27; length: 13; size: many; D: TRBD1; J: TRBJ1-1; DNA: TGTGCCAGCACTAAGACAGGGTACACTGAAGCTTTCTTT; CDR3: CASTKTGYTEAFF
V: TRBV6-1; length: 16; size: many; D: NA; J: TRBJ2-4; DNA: TGTGCCAGCAGAATTGGGCGGATATCAGCCAAAAACATTCAGTACTTC; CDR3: CASRIGRISAKNIQYF
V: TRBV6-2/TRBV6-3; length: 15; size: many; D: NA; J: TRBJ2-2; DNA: TGTGCCAGCAGAAGGACAGGAGGGTACACCGGGGAGCTGTTTTTT; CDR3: CASRRTGGYTGELFF
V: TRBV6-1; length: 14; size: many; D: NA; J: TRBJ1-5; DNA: TGTGCCAGCAGTGAAGGGGGGCCATATCAGCCCCAGCATTTT; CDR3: CASSEGGPYQPQHF
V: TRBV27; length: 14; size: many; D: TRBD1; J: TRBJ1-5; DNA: TGTGCCAGCAGGGATACAGGGGGCGGTCAGCCCCAGCATTTT; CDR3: CASRDTGGGQPQHF
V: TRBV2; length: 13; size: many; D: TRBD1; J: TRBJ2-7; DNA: TGTGCCAGCAGACGGGACAGGGGGAACGAGCAGTACTTC; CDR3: CASRRDRGNEQYF
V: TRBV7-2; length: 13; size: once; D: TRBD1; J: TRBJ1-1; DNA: TGTGCCAGCAGCCAGGGACAGTCCACTGAAGCTTTCTTT; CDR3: CASSQGQSTEAFF
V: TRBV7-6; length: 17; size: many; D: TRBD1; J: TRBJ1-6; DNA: TGTGCCAGCAGCTTAGGGACAGGGGGAACCTATAATTCACCCCTCCACTTT; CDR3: CASSLGTGGTYNSPLHF
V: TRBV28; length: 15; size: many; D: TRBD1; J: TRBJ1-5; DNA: TGTGCCAGCAGTTTCCCCTCGACAGGGTTACAGCCCCAGCATTTT; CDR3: CASSFPSTGLQPQHF
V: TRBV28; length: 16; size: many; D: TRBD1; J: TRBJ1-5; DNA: TGTGCCAGCAGTTCACGGGACAGTTTTAGCAATCAGCCCCAGCATTTT; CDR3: CASSSRDSFSNQPQHF
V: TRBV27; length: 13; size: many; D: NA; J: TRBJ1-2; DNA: TGTGCCAGCAGTTTGGGGGGTTTCGGTGGCTACACCTTC; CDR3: CASSLGGFGGYTF
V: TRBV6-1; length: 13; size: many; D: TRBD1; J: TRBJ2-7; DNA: TGTGCCAGCGGTGGACAGGACTCCTACGAGCAGTACTTC; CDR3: CASGGQDSYEQYF
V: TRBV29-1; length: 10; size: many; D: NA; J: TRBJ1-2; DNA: TGCAGCCTTTCGGAGGATGGCTACACCTTC; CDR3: CSLSEDGYTF
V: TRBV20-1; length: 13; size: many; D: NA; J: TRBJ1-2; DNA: TGCAGTGCTAAACAGGGAACCAACTATGGCTACACCTTC; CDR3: CSAKQGTNYGYTF
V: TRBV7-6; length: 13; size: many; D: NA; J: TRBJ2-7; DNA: TGTGCCAGCAGCTTAGCCCTGATGCACGAGCAGTACTTC; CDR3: CASSLALMHEQYF
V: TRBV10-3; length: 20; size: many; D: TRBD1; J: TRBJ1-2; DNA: TGTGCCATCCACGGACAGGGCGGTAACTCGAGCACGTTAACTAACTATGGCTACACCTTC; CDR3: CAIHGQGGNSSTLTNYGYTF
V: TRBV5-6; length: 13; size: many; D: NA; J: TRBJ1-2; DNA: TGTGCCAGCAGAATCGAAAGCGGCTATGGCTACACCTTC; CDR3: CASRIESGYGYTF
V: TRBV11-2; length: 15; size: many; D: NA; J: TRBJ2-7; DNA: TGTGCCAGCAGCTTAGATCAGGCTAGATTTAGCGAGCAGTACTTC; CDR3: CASSLDQARFSEQYF
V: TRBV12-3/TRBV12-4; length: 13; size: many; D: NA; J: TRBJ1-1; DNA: TGTGCCAGCAGTTGGGCGATGAACACTGAAGCTTTCTTT; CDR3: CASSWAMNTEAFF
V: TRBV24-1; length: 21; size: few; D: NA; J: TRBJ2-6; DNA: TGTGCCACCAGTGATCACCGGAGCTCCCAAAACCCCCTCTCTGGGGCCAACGTCCTGACTTTC; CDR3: CATSDHRSSQNPLSGANVLTF
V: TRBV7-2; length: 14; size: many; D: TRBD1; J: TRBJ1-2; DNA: TGTGCCAGCAGCTTGGGACAGGGGGAGGGTGGCTACACCTTC; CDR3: CASSLGQGEGGYTF
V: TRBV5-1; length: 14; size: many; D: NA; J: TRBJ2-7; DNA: TGCGCCAGCAGTTTCAGGGGCACTCCCCACGAGCAGTACTTC; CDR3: CASSFRGTPHEQYF
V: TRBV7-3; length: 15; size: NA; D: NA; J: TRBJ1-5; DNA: TGTGCCAGCAGCTTATCGGGAATTAGCAATCAGCCCCAGCATTTT; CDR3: CASSLSGISNQPQHF
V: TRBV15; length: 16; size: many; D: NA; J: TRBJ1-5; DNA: TGTGCCACCAGCAGAGTAACGACACGGCTCAATCAGCCCCAGCATTTT; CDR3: CATSRVTTRLNQPQHF
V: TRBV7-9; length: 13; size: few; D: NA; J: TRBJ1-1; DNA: TGTGCCAGCAGCCAAGGAGGTTGGACTGAAGCTTTCTTT; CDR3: CASSQGGWTEAFF
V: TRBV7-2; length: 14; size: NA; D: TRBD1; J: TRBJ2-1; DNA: TGTGCCAGCAGCCCCCGACAGGGTGGTAATGAGCAGTTCTTC; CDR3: CASSPRQGGNEQFF
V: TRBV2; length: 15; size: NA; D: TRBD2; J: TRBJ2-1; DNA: TGTGCCAGCAGTGAAGTAGCGGGGTCGAACAGCGAGCAGTTCTTC; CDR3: CASSEVAGSNSEQFF